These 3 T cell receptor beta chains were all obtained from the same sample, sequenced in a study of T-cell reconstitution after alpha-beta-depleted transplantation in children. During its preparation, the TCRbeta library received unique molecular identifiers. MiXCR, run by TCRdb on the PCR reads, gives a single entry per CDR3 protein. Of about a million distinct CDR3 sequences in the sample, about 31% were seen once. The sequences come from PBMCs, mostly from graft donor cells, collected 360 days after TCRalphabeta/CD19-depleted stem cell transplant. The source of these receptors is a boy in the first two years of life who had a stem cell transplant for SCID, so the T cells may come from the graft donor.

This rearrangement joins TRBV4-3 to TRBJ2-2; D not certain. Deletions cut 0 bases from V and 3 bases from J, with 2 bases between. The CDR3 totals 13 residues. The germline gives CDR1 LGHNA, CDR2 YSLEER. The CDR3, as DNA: TGCGCCAGCAGCCAAGAGGACACCGGGGAGCTGTTTTTT. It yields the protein CASSQEDTGELFF.

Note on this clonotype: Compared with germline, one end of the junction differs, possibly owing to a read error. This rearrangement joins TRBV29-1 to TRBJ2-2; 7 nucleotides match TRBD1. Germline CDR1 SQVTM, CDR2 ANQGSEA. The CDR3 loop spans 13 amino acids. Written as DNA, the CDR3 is TGCAGCGGGAGACAGGGCAACACCAGGGAGCTGTTTTTT. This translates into CSGRQGNTRELFF.

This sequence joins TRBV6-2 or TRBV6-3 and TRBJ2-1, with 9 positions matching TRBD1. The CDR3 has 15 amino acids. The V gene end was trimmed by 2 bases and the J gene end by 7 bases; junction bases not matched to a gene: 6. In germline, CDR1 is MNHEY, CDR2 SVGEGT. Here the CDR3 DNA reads TGTGCCAGCAGTTACCGACGACAGGGGGGGAATGAGCAGTTCTTC. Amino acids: CASSYRRQGGNEQFF.